Presented here are 17 T cell receptor beta chains from one specimen sequenced in a study of T cells in women clearing cervical HPV infection. Assay used: immunoSEQ multiplex PCR; TCRdb lists only in-frame clones, some missing. This sample's table reports 19,000 or so clones. The material sequenced was blood buffy coat. The receptors stem from a woman between 18 and 70 years old with a cervical HPV16 infection that either progressed to CIN3+ or cleared (not recorded which).

The CDR3 bases that were read are TGTGCCAGCAACTGGGACAGCTCGAACACTGAA. This encodes CASNWDSSNTE. The full CDR3 sequence reads CASNWDSSNTEAFF. The V gene is TRBV5-6, the J gene TRBJ1-1; 7 positions agree with TRBD1. The read falls 3 residues short of the CDR3 end, and the missing part is taken from the germline J gene. The V gene's germline CDR1 is SGHDT and CDR2 YYEEEE. CDR3 length: 14 residues. Unmatched junction bases numbered 6, after V lost 6 bases and J lost 1 base.

With regard to this clone: The missing CDR3 end, 3 residues past where the read stops, is filled in from the germline J gene. The J gene is TRBJ2-3, the V gene TRBV5-1, with TRBD1 matching 8 bases. Per the germline V gene, CDR1 is SGHRS and CDR2 is YFSETQ. V lost 4 bases to trimming and J lost 0 bases; unmatched junction nucleotides: 4. The CDR3 spans 15 residues. The CDR3 here is CASSADRASTDTQYF. Partial CDR3 DNA: TGCGCCAGCAGCGCGGACAGGGCAAGCACAGATACG. Variable domain in full (rest from reference TRBV5-1 and TRBJ2-3): KAGVTQTPRYLIKTRGQQVTLSCSPISGHRSVSWYQQTPGQGLQFLFEYFSETQRNKGNFPGRFSGRQFSNSRSEMNVSTLELGDSALYLCASSADRASTDTQYFGPGTRLTVL.

Points on this clone: The read ends 3 residues before the CDR3 terminus; that terminus is restored from the germline J gene. The chain carries TRBV30 and TRBJ1-2; D unclear. V was cut by 5 bases and J by 4 bases, with 14 bases left in between. This CDR3 has 13 residues. From germline, CDR1 is GTSNPN and CDR2 SVGIG (reference sequence). CDR3 bases read: TGTGCCTGGGGCGAGGGCGCTCCCTATGGC. This encodes CAWGEGAPYG. The full CDR3 protein is CAWGEGAPYGYTF.

Concerning this clone: The CDR3 is cut off 3 residues early in the read; its end comes from the germline J gene. V is TRBV2 and J is TRBJ2-3, with 7 bases lining up with TRBD2. The CDR3 has 15 amino acids. Germline assignment: CDR1 SNHLY and CDR2 FYNNEI. With 2 bases clipped from V and 1 base from J, the junction kept 3 bases outside the gene matches. CDR3 sequence reads: CASSERGGRTDTQYF. CDR3 DNA (partial): TGTGCCAGCAGTGAACGCGGGGGTCGCACAGATACG.

On this clone: The CDR3 goes on 3 residues after the read ends, and that part is filled in from the germline J gene. The chain uses TRBV18 and TRBJ2-7; 7 bases line up with TRBD2. The CDR3 spans 16 residues. V shed 3 bases and J 0 bases; nucleotides not matched to a gene: 8. CDR1 is KGHSH and CDR2 is LQKENI in the germline V gene. The CDR3 DNA, read in part, is TGTGCCAGCTCACCGGGCGCTAGCGGAAGCTCCTACGAG. Protein product: CASSPGASGSSYE. The full CDR3 is CASSPGASGSSYEQYF.

Points on this clone: Sequencing ends 3 residues short of the CDR3 end; the germline J gene provides the rest. The rearrangement links TRBV30 to TRBJ1-3; the match to TRBD1 covers 7 bases. The CDR3 length is 14 residues. Germline trimming cut 8 bases from V and 8 bases from J; bases unmatched to any gene: 15. Germline loops: CDR1 GTSNPN, CDR2 SVGIG (reference sequence). CDR3 amino acids: CAGASDRVRDTIYF. CDR3 DNA, as far as it was read: TGTGCCGGGGCGTCCGACAGGGTACGGGACACC. Based on the CDR3 plus reference TRBV30 and TRBJ1-3, the full variable domain is SQTIHQWPATLVQPVGSPLSLECTVEGTSNPNLYWYRQAAGRGLQLLFYSVGIGQISSEVPQNLSASRPQDRQFILSSKKLLLSDSGFYLCAGASDRVRDTIYFGEGSWLTVV.

In regard to this clone: The CDR3 end falls 3 residues outside the read, so it is completed with the germline J gene. The V call is TRBV2, the J call TRBJ1-2; 9 bases are a match to TRBD1. There are 14 residues in the CDR3. The J segment lost 5 bases and the V segment lost 5 bases, leaving 6 bases of the junction unmatched. Germline V gene sequence: CDR1 SNHLY, CDR2 FYNNEI. The CDR3 DNA, read in part, is TGTGCCAGCAGTCGATCTGGGACAGGGTATGGC. Translating it yields CASSRSGTGYG. The complete CDR3 reads CASSRSGTGYGYTF.

As for this clone: The CDR3 end is not reached by the read, which stops 3 residues before it; the germline J gene fills it in. The chain has TRBV20-1 and TRBJ2-7; 7 positions match TRBD1. Per germline, CDR1 DFQATT and CDR2 SNEGSKA (reference sequence). The CDR3 length is 14 residues. After removal of 2 bases from V and 0 bases from J, the junction contained 4 bases not matched to a gene. The sequenced part of the CDR3 DNA is TGCAGTGCTAGATCGGGACAGAACTCCTACGAG. Translated, it gives CSARSGQNSYE. The CDR3, in full, reads CSARSGQNSYEQYF.

Considering frequency, this clone is medium-sized. Read sequence stops 3 residues before the CDR3 end, and the germline J gene provides the missing end. The chain joins TRBV7-2 to TRBJ1-4, with no clear D. The V end was cut by 3 bases, the J end by 5 bases, with 7 bases between. Looked up from germline, CDR1 is SGHTA and CDR2 is FQGNSA. The CDR3 extends over 13 amino acids. CDR3 sequence reads: CASSFFQNEKLFF. The sequenced CDR3 bases are TGTGCCAGCAGCTTCTTCCAGAATGAAAAA.

In regard to this clone: Read sequence stops 3 residues before the CDR3 end, and the germline J gene provides the missing end. This rearrangement joins TRBV7-2 to TRBJ2-1; D is unclear. Germline V gene sequence: CDR1 SGHTA, CDR2 FQGNSA. Trimming took off 3 bases at V and 7 bases at J, with 13 bases between the two ends. The CDR3 is 14 residues long. CDR3 DNA, as far as it was read: TGTGCCAGCAGCTTGCTGACAAGATCGAATGAG. As protein: CASSLLTRSNE. In full, the CDR3 is CASSLLTRSNEQFF.

As regards this clone: The missing CDR3 end, 3 residues past where the read stops, is filled in from the germline J gene. At the DNA level, this CDR3 is encoded by other sequences in the same sample as well. The chain couples TRBV23-1 to TRBJ2-2, with 10 nucleotides matching TRBD2. TRBV23-1 is identified as an open reading frame with a role that is uncertain. The V gene end was trimmed by 5 bases and the J gene end by 4 bases; junction bases not matched to a gene: 7. The CDR3 has 16 amino acids. CDR3 region: CASSALAGVLTGELFF. The sequenced part of the CDR3 DNA is TGCGCCAGCAGTGCTCTAGCGGGGGTTCTCACCGGGGAG.

This clone is classed as medium-sized by frequency. From the germline J gene comes the end of the CDR3, since the read stops 3 residues before it. This chain links TRBV12-3 or TRBV12-4 with TRBJ1-6; possibly TRBD1 for D (5 bases). The CDR3 totals 12 residues. Trimming removed 3 bases from V and 11 bases from J, with 8 bases in between. The CDR3 sequence: CASSLGRPPLHF. The CDR3 bases that were read are TGTGCCAGCAGTTTGGGGCGGCCACCC.

Regarding this clone: Sequencing ends 3 residues short of the CDR3 end; the germline J gene provides the rest. The rearrangement joins TRBV2 to TRBJ2-1, with D tentatively TRBD2 (5 bases). Trimming removed 3 bases from V and 3 bases from J, with 18 bases in between. The CDR3 is made up of 17 amino acids. Germline CDR1 is SNHLY and CDR2 is FYNNEI. The sequenced CDR3 bases are TGTGCCAGCAGTGAGAGCTCGGCGGGCAGACACTACAATGAG. It specifies CASSESSAGRHYNE. The full CDR3 sequence reads CASSESSAGRHYNEQFF.

Notes on this clone: The read finishes 3 residues shy of the CDR3 end, and the germline J gene is used to complete it. V gene TRBV5-1 combines with J gene TRBJ2-7; 10 bases agree with TRBD2. The CDR3 spans 15 residues. V dropped 2 bases and J dropped 1; count of bases not matched to a gene: 3. CDR1 and CDR2 (germline): SGHRS, YFSETQ. The CDR3 DNA, read in part, is TGCGCCAGCAGCTTAACTAGCGGGGTTTCCTACGAG. Amino acids: CASSLTSGVSYE. The CDR3 reads in full as CASSLTSGVSYEQYF.

Comment on this clone: The missing CDR3 end, 3 residues past where the read stops, is filled in from the germline J gene. This chain uses TRBV7-3 with TRBJ1-1; D is undetermined. The germline CDR1 and CDR2 sequences are SGHTA and FQGTGA. This CDR3 comprises 17 residues. V lost 5 bases and J 1 base, leaving 20 bases between the germline ends. Partial CDR3 DNA: TGTGCCAGCAGCCCCCTTCGCACAGCCGGTTGGAACACTGAA. Translated, it gives CASSPLRTAGWNTE. The entire CDR3 protein is CASSPLRTAGWNTEAFF.

Worth noting for this clone: The CDR3 is cut off 3 residues early in the read; its end comes from the germline J gene. The rearrangement links TRBV3-1 (or the pseudogene TRBV3-2) to TRBJ2-5; 7 nucleotides agree with TRBD2. Germline V gives CDR1 LGHDT, CDR2 YNNKEL (reference sequence). The CDR3 consists of 14 residues. The ends lost 2 bases at V and 1 base at J; junction bases unmatched: 1. This CDR3 is CASSQTSAQETQYF. The covered CDR3 bases are TGTGCCAGCAGCCAAACTAGCGCCCAAGAGACC.

Comments on this clone: The CDR3 end is not reached by the read, which stops 3 residues before it; the germline J gene fills it in. The rearrangement joins TRBV20-1 to TRBJ1-2; no definite D call. Trimming took off 0 bases at V and 7 bases at J, with 12 bases between the two ends. Germline V lookup: CDR1 DFQATT, CDR2 SNEGSKA (reference sequence). This CDR3 is 13 amino acids long. CDR3 DNA (partial): TGCAGTGCTAGAGATCTTCTGAACGGTGGC. Its protein is CSARDLLNGG. The whole CDR3 reads CSARDLLNGGYTF.